This TCR beta chain comes out of a study of Ad26.COV2.S vaccination and SARS-CoV-2 variants. The wider study: The study gave Ad26.COV2.S intramuscularly, once or twice 56 days apart. Study-level findings and limits: After vaccination, reports described spike-specific CD8+ and CD4+ T cell responses as showing substantial breadth.

This clone was counted only a few times. What it binds is unknown. TCRdb keeps only in-frame clones here, not all; method: immunoSEQ multiplex PCR. The table records around 320,000 clones, about 86% of them present only once. Described treatment: about 20 received Ad26.COV2.S at low or high dose, single or two shots; 5 received placebo; per-sample allocation not given. Day 63 after the first vaccine or placebo injection was the time point for sampling. The TCR sequence derives from a person between 18 and 65 years old who received the Ad26.COV2.S COVID-19 vaccine or a placebo. Here the sequenced sample was peripheral blood, taken in a trial of Ad26.COV2.S vaccine versus placebo.

The CDR3, as DNA: TGTGCCAGCAGAGCGGTCGGAGGAAATCAGCCCCAGCATTTT. Translating gives CASRAVGGNQPQHF. V and J are TRBV6-5 and TRBJ1-5; D gene uncertain. Germline values: CDR1 MNHEY, CDR2 SVGAGI. Trimming took off 6 bases at V and 4 bases at J, with 13 bases between the two ends. The CDR3 sequence is 14 residues long.